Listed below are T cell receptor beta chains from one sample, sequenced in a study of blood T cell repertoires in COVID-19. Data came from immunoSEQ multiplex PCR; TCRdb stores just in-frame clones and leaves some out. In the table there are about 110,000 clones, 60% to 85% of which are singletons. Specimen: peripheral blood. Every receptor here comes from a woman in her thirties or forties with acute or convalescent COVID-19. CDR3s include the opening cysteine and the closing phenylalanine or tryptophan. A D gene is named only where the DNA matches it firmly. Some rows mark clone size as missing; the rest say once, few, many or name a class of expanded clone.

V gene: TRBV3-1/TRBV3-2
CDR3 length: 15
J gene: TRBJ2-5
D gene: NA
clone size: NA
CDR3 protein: CASSQGGTSQETQYF
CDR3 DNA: TGTGCCAGCAGCCAAGGGGGGACATCTCAAGAGACCCAGTACTTC

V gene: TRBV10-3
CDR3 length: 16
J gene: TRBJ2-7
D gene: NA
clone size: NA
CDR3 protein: CAISEWSSEGAYEQYF
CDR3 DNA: TGTGCCATCAGTGAGTGGTCCTCCGAGGGAGCCTACGAGCAGTACTTC

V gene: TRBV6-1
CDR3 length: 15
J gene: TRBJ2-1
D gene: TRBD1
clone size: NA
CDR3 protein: CASSEADRVYNEQFF
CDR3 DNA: TGTGCCAGCAGTGAAGCGGACAGGGTCTACAATGAGCAGTTCTTC

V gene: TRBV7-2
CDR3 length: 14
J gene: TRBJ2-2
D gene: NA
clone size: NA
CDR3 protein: CASSTQVATGELFF
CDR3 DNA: TGTGCCAGCAGCACACAGGTTGCCACCGGGGAGCTGTTTTTT

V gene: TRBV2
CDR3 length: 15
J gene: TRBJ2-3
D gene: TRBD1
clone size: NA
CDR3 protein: CASNHGQAYTDTQYF
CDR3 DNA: TGTGCCAGCAACCACGGACAGGCCTACACAGATACGCAGTATTTT

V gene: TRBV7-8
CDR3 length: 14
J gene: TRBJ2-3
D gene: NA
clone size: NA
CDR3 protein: CASSQGLGTDTQYF
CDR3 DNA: TGTGCCAGCAGCCAAGGACTGGGCACAGATACGCAGTATTTT

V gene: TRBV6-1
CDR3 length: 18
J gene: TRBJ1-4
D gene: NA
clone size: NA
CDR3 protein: CASSEEWAGVGPNEKLFF
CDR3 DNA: TGTGCCAGCAGTGAAGAGTGGGCAGGGGTGGGGCCAAATGAAAAACTGTTTTTT

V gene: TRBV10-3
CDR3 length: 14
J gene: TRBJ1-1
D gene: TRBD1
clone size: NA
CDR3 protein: CAISESGTASEAFF
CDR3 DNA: TGTGCCATCAGTGAGTCCGGGACAGCGTCTGAAGCTTTCTTT

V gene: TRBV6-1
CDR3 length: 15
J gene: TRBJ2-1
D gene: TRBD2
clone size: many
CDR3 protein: CASSDLSGGAHEQFF
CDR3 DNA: TGTGCCAGCAGTGATCTTAGCGGGGGGGCGCATGAGCAGTTCTTC

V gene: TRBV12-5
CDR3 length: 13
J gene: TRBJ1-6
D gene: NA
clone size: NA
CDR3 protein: CASSVSGNPPLHF
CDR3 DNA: TGTGCTAGTTCTGTCTCGGGTAATCCACCCCTCCACTTT

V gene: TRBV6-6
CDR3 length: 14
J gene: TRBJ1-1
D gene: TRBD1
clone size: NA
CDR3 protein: CASSYSDRATEAFF
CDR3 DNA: TGTGCCAGCAGTTACTCTGACAGGGCGACTGAAGCTTTCTTT

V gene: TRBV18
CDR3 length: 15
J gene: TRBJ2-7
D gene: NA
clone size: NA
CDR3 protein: CASSPPWLAGYEQYF
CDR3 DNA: TGTGCCAGCTCACCACCGTGGCTAGCCGGTTACGAGCAGTACTTC

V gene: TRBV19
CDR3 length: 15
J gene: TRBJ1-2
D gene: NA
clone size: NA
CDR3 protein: CASSIGGRLNYGYTF
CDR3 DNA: TGTGCCAGTAGTATTGGGGGGAGATTGAACTATGGCTACACCTTC

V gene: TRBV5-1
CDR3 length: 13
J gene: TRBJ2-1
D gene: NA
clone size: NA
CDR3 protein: CASSWGLNNEQFF
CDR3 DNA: TGCGCCAGCAGCTGGGGACTGAACAATGAGCAGTTCTTC

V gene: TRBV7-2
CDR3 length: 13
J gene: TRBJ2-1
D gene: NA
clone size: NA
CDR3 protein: CASSFERSNGQFF
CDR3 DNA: TGTGCCAGCAGCTTTGAGCGTTCAAATGGGCAGTTCTTC

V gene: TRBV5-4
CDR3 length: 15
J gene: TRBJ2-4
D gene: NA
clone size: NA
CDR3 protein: CASSPAGGGKNIQYF
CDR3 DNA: TGTGCCAGCAGCCCGGCAGGGGGAGGCAAAAACATTCAGTACTTC

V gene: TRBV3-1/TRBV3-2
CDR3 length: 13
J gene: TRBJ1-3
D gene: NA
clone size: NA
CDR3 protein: CASSPPPGNTIYF
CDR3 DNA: TGTGCCAGCAGTCCTCCCCCCGGAAACACCATATATTTT

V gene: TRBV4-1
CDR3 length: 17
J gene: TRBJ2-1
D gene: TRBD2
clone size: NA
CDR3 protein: CASSHLSGGAVDNEQFF
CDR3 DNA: TGCGCCAGCAGCCACCTTAGCGGGGGGGCCGTCGACAATGAGCAGTTCTTC

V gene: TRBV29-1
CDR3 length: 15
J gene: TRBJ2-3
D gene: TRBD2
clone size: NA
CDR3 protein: CSADTGGLRTDTQYF
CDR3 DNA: TGCAGCGCCGACACGGGGGGTTTACGCACAGATACGCAGTATTTT

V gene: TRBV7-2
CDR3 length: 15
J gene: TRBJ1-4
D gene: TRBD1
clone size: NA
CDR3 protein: CASSPTGGYYGKLFF
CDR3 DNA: TGTGCCAGCAGTCCTACAGGGGGGTATTACGGAAAACTGTTTTTT

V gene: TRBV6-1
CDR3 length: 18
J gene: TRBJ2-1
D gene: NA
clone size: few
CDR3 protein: CASSEAHLSPSSYNEQFF
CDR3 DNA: TGTGCCAGCAGTGAAGCGCATCTCTCTCCCAGCTCCTACAATGAGCAGTTCTTC

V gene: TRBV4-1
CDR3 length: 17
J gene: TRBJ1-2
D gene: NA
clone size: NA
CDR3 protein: CASSQDYSPSRFYGYTF
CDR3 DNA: TGCGCCAGCAGCCAAGATTATAGCCCCTCCCGATTCTATGGCTACACCTTC

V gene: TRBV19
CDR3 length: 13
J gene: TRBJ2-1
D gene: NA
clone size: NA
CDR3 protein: CASSIDLTTEQFF
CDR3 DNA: TGTGCCAGTAGTATAGATCTGACTACCGAGCAGTTCTTC

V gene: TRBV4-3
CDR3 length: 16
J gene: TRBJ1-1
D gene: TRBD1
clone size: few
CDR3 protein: CASSQGTGTVNTEAFF
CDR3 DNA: TGCGCCAGCAGCCAGGGGACCGGGACAGTGAACACTGAAGCTTTCTTT

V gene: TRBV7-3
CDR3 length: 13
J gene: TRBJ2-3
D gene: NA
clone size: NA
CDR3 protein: CASSQDSTDTQYF
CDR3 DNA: TGTGCCAGCAGCCAGGATAGCACAGATACGCAGTATTTT

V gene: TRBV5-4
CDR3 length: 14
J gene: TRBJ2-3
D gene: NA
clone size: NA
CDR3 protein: CASSLGTSTDTQYF
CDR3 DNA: TGTGCCAGCAGCTTGGGTACAAGCACAGATACGCAGTATTTT

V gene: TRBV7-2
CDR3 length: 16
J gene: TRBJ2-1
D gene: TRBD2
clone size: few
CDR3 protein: CASSRGRLAVLNEQFF
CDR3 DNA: TGTGCCAGCAGCCGGGGGAGACTAGCGGTTCTCAATGAGCAGTTCTTC

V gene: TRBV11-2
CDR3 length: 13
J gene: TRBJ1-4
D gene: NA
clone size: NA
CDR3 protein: CASKGPGKEKLFF
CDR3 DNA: TGTGCCAGCAAAGGACCGGGAAAGGAGAAACTGTTTTTT

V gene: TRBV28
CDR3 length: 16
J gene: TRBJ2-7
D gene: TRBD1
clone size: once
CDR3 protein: CASSPDSGTVSYEQYF
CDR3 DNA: TGTGCCAGCAGTCCGGACTCCGGGACAGTCTCCTACGAGCAGTACTTC

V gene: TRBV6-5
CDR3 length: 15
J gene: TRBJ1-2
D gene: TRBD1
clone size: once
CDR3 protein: CASNGQENIHYGYTF
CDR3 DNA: TGTGCCAGCAATGGACAGGAGAACATTCACTATGGCTACACCTTC

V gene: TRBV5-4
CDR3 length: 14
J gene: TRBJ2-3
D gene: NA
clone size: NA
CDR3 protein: CASSLDRSADTQYF
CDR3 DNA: TGTGCCAGCAGCTTGGACAGGTCGGCAGATACGCAGTATTTT

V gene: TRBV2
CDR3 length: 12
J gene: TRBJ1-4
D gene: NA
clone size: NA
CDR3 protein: CASSGGIEKLFF
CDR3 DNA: TGTGCCAGCAGTGGAGGGATTGAAAAACTGTTTTTT

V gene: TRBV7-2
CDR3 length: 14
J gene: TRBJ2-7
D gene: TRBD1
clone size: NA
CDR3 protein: CASRLGTGTYEQYF
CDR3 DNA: TGTGCCAGCCGCCTAGGGACAGGGACCTACGAGCAGTACTTC

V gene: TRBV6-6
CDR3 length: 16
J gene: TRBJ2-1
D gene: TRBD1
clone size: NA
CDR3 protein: CASSREDRGRYNEQFF
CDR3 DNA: TGTGCCAGCAGTCGTGAGGACAGGGGGCGTTACAATGAGCAGTTCTTC